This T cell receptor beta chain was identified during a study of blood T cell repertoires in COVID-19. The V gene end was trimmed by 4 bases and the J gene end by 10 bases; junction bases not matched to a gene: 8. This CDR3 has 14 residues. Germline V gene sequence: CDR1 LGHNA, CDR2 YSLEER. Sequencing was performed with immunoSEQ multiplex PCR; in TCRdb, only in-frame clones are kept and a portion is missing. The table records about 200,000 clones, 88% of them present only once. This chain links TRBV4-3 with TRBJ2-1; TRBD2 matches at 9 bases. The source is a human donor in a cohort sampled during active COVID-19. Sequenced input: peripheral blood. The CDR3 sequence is CASSLLGLAREQFF. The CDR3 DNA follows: TGCGCCAGCAGCCTATTGGGACTAGCAAGAGAGCAGTTCTTC.